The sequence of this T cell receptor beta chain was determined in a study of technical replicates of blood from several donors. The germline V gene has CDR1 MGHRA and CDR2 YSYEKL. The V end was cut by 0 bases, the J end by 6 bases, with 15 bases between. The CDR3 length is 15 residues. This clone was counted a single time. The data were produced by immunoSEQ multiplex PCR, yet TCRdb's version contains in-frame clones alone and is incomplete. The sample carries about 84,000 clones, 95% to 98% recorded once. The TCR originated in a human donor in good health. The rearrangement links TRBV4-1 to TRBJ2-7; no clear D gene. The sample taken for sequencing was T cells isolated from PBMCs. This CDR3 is CASSQETFEHFEQYF. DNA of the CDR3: TGCGCCAGCAGCCAAGAAACCTTCGAACATTTCGAGCAGTACTTC.